The rows below give T cell receptor beta chains drawn from one sample of a study of blood T cell repertoires in COVID-19. Some clones are missing from TCRdb's copy, which holds only in-frame ones; the method was immunoSEQ multiplex PCR. The sample has 200,000 to 300,000 clones, about 90% seen once; the top ten hold approximately 7.9%. Sequenced material: peripheral blood. All receptors derive from a man in his sixties who had recovered from COVID-19. Each CDR3 is given with its conserved first and last residue. D genes are given only for firm matches. Expanded clones get a size class; other rows say once, few or many, or leave the size out.

clone_size: NA
d_call: NA
v_call: TRBV28
j_call: TRBJ1-4
cdr3_aa: CASSPQLGKLFF
cdr3_nt: TGTGCCAGCAGTCCACAGTTAGGAAAACTGTTTTTT

clone_size: NA
d_call: NA
v_call: TRBV10-3
j_call: TRBJ1-2
cdr3_aa: CAISESGGLGSYGYTF
cdr3_nt: TGTGCCATCAGTGAGTCCGGGGGTTTGGGTAGCTATGGCTACACCTTC

clone_size: NA
d_call: NA
v_call: TRBV6-5
j_call: TRBJ1-1
cdr3_aa: CASNQGYTEAFF
cdr3_nt: TGTGCCAGCAACCAGGGTTACACTGAAGCTTTCTTT

clone_size: NA
d_call: TRBD1
v_call: TRBV4-1
j_call: TRBJ1-3
cdr3_aa: CASSLRGQRNGNTIYF
cdr3_nt: TGCGCCAGCAGCCTAAGGGGACAGAGAAATGGAAACACCATATATTTT

clone_size: NA
d_call: TRBD2
v_call: TRBV7-9
j_call: TRBJ2-3
cdr3_aa: CASSPPRSLAGTDTQYF
cdr3_nt: TGTGCCAGCAGCCCCCCCCGGAGTCTAGCGGGGACAGATACGCAGTATTTT

clone_size: NA
d_call: TRBD2
v_call: TRBV2
j_call: TRBJ2-1
cdr3_aa: CASSETRTSGGEQFF
cdr3_nt: TGTGCCAGCAGTGAAACCAGGACTAGCGGGGGTGAGCAGTTCTTC

clone_size: NA
d_call: NA
v_call: TRBV2
j_call: TRBJ1-3
cdr3_aa: CASTNLRTGLLDSGNTIYF
cdr3_nt: TGTGCCAGCACCAACCTCCGAACAGGACTACTCGACTCTGGAAACACCATATATTTT

clone_size: NA
d_call: NA
v_call: TRBV18
j_call: TRBJ1-1
cdr3_aa: CASSPSMTQGLTEAFF
cdr3_nt: TGTGCCAGCTCACCGTCGATGACACAGGGCCTCACTGAAGCTTTCTTT

clone_size: NA
d_call: NA
v_call: TRBV10-1
j_call: TRBJ1-1
cdr3_aa: CASSVGYHTEAFF
cdr3_nt: TGCGCCAGCAGTGTCGGGTATCATACTGAAGCTTTCTTT

clone_size: NA
d_call: TRBD1
v_call: TRBV27
j_call: TRBJ1-2
cdr3_aa: CASSPGTAVDGYTF
cdr3_nt: TGTGCCAGCAGTCCCGGGACAGCGGTGGATGGCTACACCTTC

clone_size: NA
d_call: NA
v_call: TRBV28
j_call: TRBJ2-1
cdr3_aa: CASISRGGSSYNEQFF
cdr3_nt: TGTGCCAGCATATCAAGGGGGGGGAGCTCCTACAATGAGCAGTTCTTC

clone_size: NA
d_call: NA
v_call: TRBV20-1
j_call: TRBJ2-7
cdr3_aa: CSASSRKLGGYEQYF
cdr3_nt: TGCAGTGCTAGTAGTCGTAAGCTCGGGGGCTACGAGCAGTACTTC

clone_size: NA
d_call: TRBD1
v_call: TRBV10-3
j_call: TRBJ2-7
cdr3_aa: CAISEQWTGASYEQYF
cdr3_nt: TGTGCCATCAGTGAGCAGTGGACAGGGGCTTCCTACGAGCAGTACTTC

clone_size: once
d_call: TRBD1
v_call: TRBV6-5
j_call: TRBJ1-2
cdr3_aa: CASIQGTNYGYTF
cdr3_nt: TGTGCCAGCATACAGGGGACGAACTATGGCTACACCTTC

clone_size: NA
d_call: NA
v_call: TRBV18
j_call: TRBJ1-6
cdr3_aa: CASSPRAELYSPLHF
cdr3_nt: TGTGCCAGCTCACCACGGGCAGAATTATATTCACCCCTCCACTTT

clone_size: NA
d_call: NA
v_call: TRBV9
j_call: TRBJ2-3
cdr3_aa: CASSVGGGATDTQYF
cdr3_nt: TGTGCCAGCAGCGTAGGTGGCGGGGCGACAGATACGCAGTATTTT

clone_size: NA
d_call: TRBD2
v_call: TRBV9
j_call: TRBJ2-3
cdr3_aa: CASSVNRGLAGVTQYF
cdr3_nt: TGTGCCAGCAGCGTCAACCGGGGACTAGCGGGGGTCACGCAGTATTTT

clone_size: NA
d_call: NA
v_call: TRBV9
j_call: TRBJ2-2
cdr3_aa: CASKRDIFSGELFF
cdr3_nt: TGTGCCTCAAAACGGGACATTTTTTCCGGGGAGCTGTTTTTT

clone_size: NA
d_call: TRBD2
v_call: TRBV7-8
j_call: TRBJ2-1
cdr3_aa: CASSHRLAGGPGEQFF
cdr3_nt: TGTGCCAGCAGCCATAGACTAGCGGGGGGGCCCGGTGAGCAGTTCTTC

clone_size: NA
d_call: NA
v_call: TRBV6-5
j_call: TRBJ1-1
cdr3_aa: CACCRGVNTEAFF
cdr3_nt: TGTGCCTGCTGCAGGGGAGTCAATACTGAAGCTTTCTTT

clone_size: NA
d_call: NA
v_call: TRBV7-2
j_call: TRBJ1-1
cdr3_aa: CASSPLHLNTEAFF
cdr3_nt: TGTGCCAGCAGCCCATTACATCTGAACACTGAAGCTTTCTTT

clone_size: NA
d_call: NA
v_call: TRBV3-1/TRBV3-2
j_call: TRBJ1-1
cdr3_aa: CAVKGQNTEAFF
cdr3_nt: TGTGCCGTAAAAGGACAGAACACTGAAGCTTTCTTT

clone_size: NA
d_call: NA
v_call: TRBV7-7
j_call: TRBJ1-4
cdr3_aa: CASSPSPSPGEKLFF
cdr3_nt: TGTGCCAGCAGTCCCTCGCCATCGCCGGGGGAAAAACTGTTTTTT

clone_size: NA
d_call: NA
v_call: TRBV6-5
j_call: TRBJ2-2
cdr3_aa: CASSFGRGSGELFF
cdr3_nt: TGTGCCAGCAGTTTCGGGCGGGGTAGCGGGGAGCTGTTTTTT

clone_size: NA
d_call: TRBD1
v_call: TRBV18
j_call: TRBJ1-5
cdr3_aa: CASSSAQGQRNQPQHF
cdr3_nt: TGTGCCAGCTCATCCGCACAGGGGCAGCGCAATCAGCCCCAGCATTTT

clone_size: NA
d_call: NA
v_call: TRBV7-8
j_call: TRBJ1-2
cdr3_aa: CASSLDPGSRGYTF
cdr3_nt: TGTGCCAGCAGCTTAGATCCGGGAAGCCGTGGCTACACCTTC